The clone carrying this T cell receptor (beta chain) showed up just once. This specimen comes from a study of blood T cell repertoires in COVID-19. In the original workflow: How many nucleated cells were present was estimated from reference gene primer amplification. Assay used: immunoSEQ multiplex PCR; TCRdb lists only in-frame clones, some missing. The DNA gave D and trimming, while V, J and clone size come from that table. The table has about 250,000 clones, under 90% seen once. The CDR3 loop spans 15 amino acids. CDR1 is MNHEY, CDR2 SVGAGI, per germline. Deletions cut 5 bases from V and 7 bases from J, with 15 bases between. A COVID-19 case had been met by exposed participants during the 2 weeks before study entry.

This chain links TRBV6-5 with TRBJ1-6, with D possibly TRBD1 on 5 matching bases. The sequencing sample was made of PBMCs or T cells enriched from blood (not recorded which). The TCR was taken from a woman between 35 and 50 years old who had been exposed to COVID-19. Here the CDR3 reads CASSRQPGGNSPLHF. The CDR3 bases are TGTGCCAGCAGTCGACAGCCCGGGGGGAATTCACCCCTCCACTTT.